What follows are 8 T cell receptor beta chains derived from one specimen sequenced in a study of T cells in Graves' hyperthyroidism and ophthalmopathy. TCR beta CDR3 regions were amplified from RNA transcripts. The TCR CDR3 was amplified in a first-round RT-PCR using the HTBI primer set. TCRdb fed the multiplex PCR reads into MiXCR, producing one record per CDR3 protein. The table lists about 400,000 distinct CDR3 sequences, 15% to 19% of them singletons. The specimen was blood. These receptors came from a woman in her late teens or twenties with Graves' hyperthyroidism.

This clonotype was seen only once. V and J are TRBV12-3 or TRBV12-4 and TRBJ1-5; maybe TRBD1 (5 bases). Trimming shortened V by 2 bases and J by 12 bases, and 8 bases separated the two germline ends. The CDR3 spans 11 residues. The CDR3 DNA reads TGTGCCAGCAGTTTAACGGGGCTCCAGCATTTT. It codes for CASSLTGLQHF.

The chain has TRBV6-1 and TRBJ2-7; TRBD1 is a possible D gene (6 bases). V dropped 6 bases and J dropped 2 bases, with 11 bases sitting between them. Germline V gene data show CDR1 as MNHNS and CDR2 as SASEGT. CDR3 size: 13 residues. CDR3 DNA: TGTGCCAGCAGCCCGGACAGTCCCTACGAGCAGTACTTC. Translated: CASSPDSPYEQYF.

The rearrangement uses TRBV27 and TRBJ1-5, with D unclear. Germline V gives CDR1 MNHEY, CDR2 SMNVEV (reference sequence). V was cut by 8 bases and J by 4 bases, with 18 bases left in between. This CDR3 is built from 15 residues. As DNA, the CDR3 is TGTGCCAGCGGGCTAGGTGCGGTAGCAAATCAGCCCCAGCATTTT. This sequence encodes CASGLGAVANQPQHF.

This clonotype was seen ten or more times. The genes are TRBV5-1 and TRBJ2-3; tentatively, D is TRBD2 (6 bases). CDR1 is SGHRS and CDR2 is YFSETQ in the germline V gene. There are 13 residues in the CDR3. Trimming removed 7 bases from V and 6 bases from J, with 15 bases in between. In DNA, the CDR3 is TGCGCCAGCGGGGCGGCGGGGACGGATACGCAGTATTTT. This gives the protein CASGAAGTDTQYF.

The chain recombines TRBV29-1 with TRBJ1-6, with TRBD1 identical over 7 bases. CDR1 is SQVTM, CDR2 ANQGSEA, per germline. The CDR3 covers 13 residues. V was clipped by 6 bases and J by 7 bases; unmatched bases: 6. The CDR3 reads CSVGQGGNSPLHF. CDR3 sequence (DNA): TGCAGCGTAGGCCAGGGGGGCAATTCACCCCTCCACTTT.

At least ten counts were recorded for this clonotype. J is TRBJ1-2 and V is TRBV28; D is uncertain. The V end was cut by 5 bases, the J end by 4 bases, with 14 bases between. Per germline, CDR1 MDHEN and CDR2 SYDVKM. The CDR3 totals 14 residues. The DNA for the CDR3 is TGTGCCAGCAGTCCCGCCCCAGCGATCTATGGCTACACCTTC. Translating gives CASSPAPAIYGYTF.

This clonotype was seen more than once but under ten times. The chain uses TRBV20-1 and TRBJ2-2, with D hard to call. The CDR3 contains 14 residues. Per germline, CDR1 DFQATT and CDR2 SNEGSKA (reference sequence). Between the trimmed V and J ends, which lost 0 bases and 0 bases, there was a span of 5 bases. This CDR3 reads CSARDFANTGELFF. The DNA of the CDR3 is TGCAGTGCTAGAGATTTTGCGAACACCGGGGAGCTGTTTTTT.

This chain joins TRBV11-2 and TRBJ2-7; D gene ambiguous. Trimming stripped 0 bases from V and 0 bases from J, with 6 bases between. Germline V lookup: CDR1 SGHAT, CDR2 FQNNGV. The CDR3 contains 14 residues. CDR3 nucleotide sequence: TGTGCCAGCAGCTTAGATCTCCGCTCCTACGAGCAGTACTTC. Protein product: CASSLDLRSYEQYF.